These 14 T cell receptor beta chains share one sample of origin, sequenced in a study of blood T cell repertoires in COVID-19. TCRdb keeps only in-frame clones here, not all; method: immunoSEQ multiplex PCR. Counted here are fewer than 300,000 clones, roughly nine tenths occurring once; the ten biggest clones make up about 2.2%. The sequenced sample was peripheral blood. All receptors derive from a woman aged 25 to 45 with COVID-19, enrolled during active disease.

The rearrangement joins TRBV11-2 to TRBJ2-2; no clear D gene. V lost 1 base to trimming and J lost 1 base, with 4 bases between them. Germline V lookup: CDR1 SGHAT, CDR2 FQNNGV. The CDR3 is 14 amino acids. Here the CDR3 reads CASSLARNTGELFF. The CDR3 DNA sequence: TGTGCCAGCAGCTTAGCCCGGAACACCGGGGAGCTGTTTTTT.

The chain carries TRBV5-5 and TRBJ1-5, with 7 nucleotides matching TRBD1. This CDR3 spans 17 amino acids. Germline CDR1 SGHKS, CDR2 YYEKEE (reference sequence). The V segment lost 4 bases and the J segment 0 bases; nucleotides outside the gene matches: 10. The CDR3: CASSIEGGQSSNQPQHF. In nucleotides, the CDR3 is TGTGCCAGCAGCATAGAAGGGGGACAGAGTAGCAATCAGCCCCAGCATTTT.

The V gene is TRBV27, the J gene TRBJ2-7; 7 bases match TRBD1. The CDR3 extends over 15 amino acids. V lost 1 base, J lost 0 bases, and 3 bases stayed unmatched. Germline CDR1 and CDR2: MNHEY and SMNVEV (reference sequence). CDR3 in amino acids: CASSLLGQSSYEQYF. The CDR3 region has the DNA TGTGCCAGCAGTTTATTGGGACAGAGCTCCTACGAGCAGTACTTC.

V and J are TRBV2 and TRBJ2-7; 13 bases are a match to TRBD2. V was pared by 2 bases and J by 2 bases, with 3 bases of the junction left unmatched. This CDR3 is 16 amino acids long. Germline V lookup: CDR1 SNHLY, CDR2 FYNNEI. As DNA, the CDR3 is TGTGCCAGCAGTGAAATACTAGCGGGAGGGGCCTACGAGCAGTACTTC. Its protein is CASSEILAGGAYEQYF.

V usage is TRBV3-1 (or the pseudogene TRBV3-2) and J usage is TRBJ1-2; 11 bases are a match to TRBD1. The CDR3 runs to 16 residues. V lost 1 base and J lost 3; bases outside the gene matches: 4. Germline CDR1 and CDR2: LGHDT and YNNKEL (reference sequence). For the CDR3, the DNA is TGTGCCAGCAGCCAAGGGACAGGGGGCCGATACTATGGCTACACCTTC. This sequence encodes CASSQGTGGRYYGYTF.

The chain carries TRBV12-3 or TRBV12-4 and TRBJ1-5; TRBD1 matches 10 bases. The ends lost 4 bases at V and 8 bases at J; junction bases unmatched: 2. This CDR3 is built from 13 residues. The CDR3 reads CASSSTGGKPQHF. CDR3 coding DNA: TGTGCCAGCAGTTCGACAGGGGGCAAGCCCCAGCATTTT.

The chain couples TRBV5-6 to TRBJ1-4, with no clear D. V lost 0 bases to trimming and J lost 1 base, with 7 bases between them. This CDR3 comprises 15 residues. From germline, CDR1 is SGHDT and CDR2 YYEEEE. The CDR3 DNA reads TGTGCCAGCAGCTTGGGTTACAGAACTAATGAAAAACTGTTTTTT. Amino acids: CASSLGYRTNEKLFF.

The chain combines TRBV25-1 with TRBJ2-2; D is possibly TRBD1 (6 bases). The germline V and J ends were trimmed by 3 bases and 5 bases, with 10 bases remaining between them. Per germline, CDR1 MGHDK and CDR2 SYGVNS. This CDR3 contains 14 residues. The CDR3 DNA sequence: TGTGCCAGCAGTGATGGGGGCGCGACCGGGGAGCTGTTTTTT. Amino acid sequence: CASSDGGATGELFF.

CDR3 DNA sequence: TGTGCCAGTACCCAGGCGGGGTCATGGTCTAGCGGAGGCCAAGAGACCCAGTACTTC. Translated, it gives CASTQAGSWSSGGQETQYF. The rearrangement uses TRBV3-1 (or the pseudogene TRBV3-2) and TRBJ2-5, with TRBD2 matching 7 bases. CDR1 LGHDT and CDR2 YNNKEL come from the germline V gene (reference sequence). This CDR3 spans 19 amino acids. Trimming at V came to 9 bases and at J to 1 base, leaving 23 bases not matched to a gene.

This sequence joins TRBV18 and TRBJ1-1; 8 bases align to TRBD1. The CDR3 is made up of 13 amino acids. The germline V gene has CDR1 KGHSH and CDR2 LQKENI. With 8 bases clipped from V and 4 bases from J, the junction kept 6 bases outside the gene matches. For the CDR3, the DNA is TGTGCCAGCCGAGGACAGGGCGGCACTGAAGCTTTCTTT. Protein product: CASRGQGGTEAFF.

In this sample, this clone turned up a few times. The chain is built from TRBV2 and TRBJ2-2; TRBD2 matches 7 bases. The germline V gene encodes CDR1 SNHLY and CDR2 FYNNEI. CDR3 length: 14 residues. Trimming at V came to 6 bases and at J to 3 bases, leaving 4 bases not matched to a gene. CDR3 protein: CASRGGVDTGELFF. CDR3 sequence (DNA): TGTGCCAGCAGGGGAGGGGTCGACACCGGGGAGCTGTTTTTT. Looking up the rest from reference TRBV2 and TRBJ2-2 gives the full variable domain: EPEVTQTPSHQVTQMGQEVILRCVPISNHLYFYWYRQILGQKVEFLVSFYNNEISEKSEIFDDQFSVERPDGSNFTLKIRSTKLEDSAMYFCASRGGVDTGELFFGEGSRLTVL.

The chain uses TRBV11-2 and TRBJ1-6; D unresolved. V dropped 0 bases and J dropped 8 bases, with 14 bases sitting between them. The CDR3 extends over 16 amino acids. The germline CDR1 and CDR2 sequences are SGHAT and FQNNGV. DNA of the CDR3: TGTGCCAGCAGCTTAGAGGCGGGGATCGGGTATTCACCCCTCCACTTT. Translation: CASSLEAGIGYSPLHF.

In its sample, this clone was seen a few times. This sequence joins TRBV11-2 and TRBJ2-1, with 10 bases lining up with TRBD2. There are 15 residues in the CDR3. The J segment lost 3 bases and the V segment lost 3 bases, leaving 2 bases of the junction unmatched. Germline assignment: CDR1 SGHAT and CDR2 FQNNGV. DNA of the CDR3: TGTGCCAGCAGCTTGGGACTAGCGAACTACAATGAGCAGTTCTTC. Encoded protein: CASSLGLANYNEQFF.

The V call is TRBV10-1, the J call TRBJ2-1, with TRBD2 identical over 11 bases. This CDR3 comprises 16 residues. The germline CDR1 and CDR2 sequences are WNHNN and SYGVQD (reference sequence). With 0 bases clipped from V and 5 bases from J, the junction kept 3 bases outside the gene matches. CDR3 nucleotides: TGCGCCAGCAGTGAGTCGGGACTAGCGGCTCACAATGAGCAGTTCTTC. Its protein is CASSESGLAAHNEQFF.